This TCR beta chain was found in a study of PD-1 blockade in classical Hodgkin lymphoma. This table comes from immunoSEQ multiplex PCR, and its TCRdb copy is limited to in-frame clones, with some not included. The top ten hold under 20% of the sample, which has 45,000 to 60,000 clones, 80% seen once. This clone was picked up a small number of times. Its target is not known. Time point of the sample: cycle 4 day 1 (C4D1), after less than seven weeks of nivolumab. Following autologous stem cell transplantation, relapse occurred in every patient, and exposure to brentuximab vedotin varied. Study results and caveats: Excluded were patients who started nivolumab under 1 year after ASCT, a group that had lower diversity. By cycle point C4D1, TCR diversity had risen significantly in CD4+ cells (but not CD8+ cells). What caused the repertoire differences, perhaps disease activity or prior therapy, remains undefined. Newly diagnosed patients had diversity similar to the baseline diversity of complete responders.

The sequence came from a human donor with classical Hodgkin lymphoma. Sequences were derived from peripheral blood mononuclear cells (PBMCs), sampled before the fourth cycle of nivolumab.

CDR3 in DNA: TGTGCCAGCAGCCAAGGTGCCGGGATTAGCACAGATACGCAGTATTTT. Its translation: CASSQGAGISTDTQYF. The chain couples TRBV4-2 to TRBJ2-3; TRBD2 might be the D (5 bases). The V end lost 1 base, the J end lost 0 bases, and 11 bases lay between the germline ends. Per the germline V gene, CDR1 is LGHNA and CDR2 is YNFKEQ. This CDR3 has 16 residues.